This TCR beta chain was documented in a study of blood T cell repertoires in COVID-19. Study-wide context: COVID-19 samples collected from the United States, Italy and Spain covered acute and convalescent phases. The analysed material was cDNA or gDNA that came from T cells, B-cell-depleted T cells, or PBMCs.

In the authors' workflow: Amplifying reference gene primers gave estimates of nucleated cell counts. Assay used: immunoSEQ multiplex PCR; TCRdb lists only in-frame clones, some missing. D and trimming were read from the DNA, whereas the V and J calls and clone size are those reported in that table. Altogether over 250,000 clones are present, around nine tenths being singletons, with the ten largest covering 2% to 2.5%. Germline CDR1 and CDR2: SGHTA and FQGNSA. The CDR3 length is 15 residues. V was pared by 7 bases and J by 1 base, with 14 bases between. J is TRBJ1-3 and V is TRBV7-2; D is perhaps TRBD1 (5 bases). The sequencing input was peripheral blood. This TCR derives from a man between 45 and 60 years old with acute or convalescent COVID-19. The CDR3 loop is CASKPPGGSGNTIYF. The CDR3 DNA reads as TGTGCCAGCAAACCACCCGGGGGTTCTGGAAACACCATATATTTT.